This TCR beta chain was profiled in a study of T cell repertoires in cytomegalovirus infection. Turning to this clonotype: Its antigen is currently unknown.

MiXCR, applied by TCRdb to the reads, yields one record per CDR3 protein. The sample lists 750,000 to 950,000 distinct CDR3 sequences, under 35% seen once, with less than 15% in the top ten. Sequenced material: cultured CD8+ T cells from PBMCs, taken from culture after CMV antigen stimulation. The sequence was obtained from a human donor in good health (CMV status not recorded). Some clones in this sample may be carry-over from other donors' samples.

The CDR3 bases are TGTGCCAGCAGCTTGGAGCAGTCTGATGGCTACACCTTC. It specifies CASSLEQSDGYTF. V is TRBV5-6 and J is TRBJ1-2; the D is unclear. Germline values: CDR1 SGHDT, CDR2 YYEEEE. The V gene lost 0 bases and the J gene lost 6 bases, with 9 bases spanning the gap. The CDR3 has 13 residues.